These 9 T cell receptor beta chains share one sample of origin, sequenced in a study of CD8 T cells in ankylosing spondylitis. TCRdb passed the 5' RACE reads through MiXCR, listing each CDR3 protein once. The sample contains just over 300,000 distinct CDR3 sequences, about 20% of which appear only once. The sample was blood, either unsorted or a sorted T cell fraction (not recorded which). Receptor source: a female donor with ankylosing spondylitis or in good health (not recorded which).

In DNA form, the CDR3 reads TGTGCCAGCAGCCCCTCTGGTAGGGGAGATCAGCCCCAGCATTTT. Its translation: CASSPSGRGDQPQHF. The chain employs TRBV7-9 and TRBJ1-5; a possible D gene is TRBD1 (5 bases). V gave up 5 bases and J gave up 5 bases, with 16 bases separating them. Per the germline V gene, CDR1 is SEHNR and CDR2 is FQNEAQ (reference sequence). The CDR3 is 15 amino acids. The full variable domain, its missing parts supplied by reference TRBV7-9 and TRBJ1-5, is DTGVSQNPRHKITKRGQNVTFRCDPISEHNRLYWYRQTLGQGPEFLTYFQNEAQLEKSRLLSDRFSAERPKGSFSTLEIQRTEQGDSAMYLCASSPSGRGDQPQHFGDGTRLSIL.

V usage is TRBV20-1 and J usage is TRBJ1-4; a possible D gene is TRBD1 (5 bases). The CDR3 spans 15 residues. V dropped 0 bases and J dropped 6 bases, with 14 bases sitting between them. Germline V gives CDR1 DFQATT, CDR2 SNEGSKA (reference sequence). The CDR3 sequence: CSARDSAGRDEKLFF. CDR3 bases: TGCAGTGCTAGAGATTCAGCAGGGAGGGATGAAAAACTGTTTTTT.

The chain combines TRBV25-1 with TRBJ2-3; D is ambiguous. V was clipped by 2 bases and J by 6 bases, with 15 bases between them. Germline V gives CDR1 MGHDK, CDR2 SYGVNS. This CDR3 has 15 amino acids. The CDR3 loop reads CASSEDRGLWDTQYF. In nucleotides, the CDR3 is TGTGCCAGCAGTGAAGATCGCGGCCTATGGGATACGCAGTATTTT. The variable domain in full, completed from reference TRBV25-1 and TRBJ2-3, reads EADIYQTPRYLVIGTGKKITLECSQTMGHDKMYWYQQDPGMELHLIHYSYGVNSTEKGDLSSESTVSRIRTEHFPLTLESARPSHTSQYLCASSEDRGLWDTQYFGPGTRLTVL.

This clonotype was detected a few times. The CDR3 loop reads CAISESRLAGGRETQYF. CDR3 sequence (DNA): TGTGCCATCAGTGAGTCCAGACTAGCGGGAGGGAGAGAGACCCAGTACTTC. This rearrangement joins TRBV10-3 to TRBJ2-5, with 14 positions matching TRBD2. This CDR3 region has 17 residues. The germline gives CDR1 ENHRY, CDR2 SYGVKD. Germline trimming cut 0 bases from V and 4 bases from J; bases unmatched to any gene: 4.

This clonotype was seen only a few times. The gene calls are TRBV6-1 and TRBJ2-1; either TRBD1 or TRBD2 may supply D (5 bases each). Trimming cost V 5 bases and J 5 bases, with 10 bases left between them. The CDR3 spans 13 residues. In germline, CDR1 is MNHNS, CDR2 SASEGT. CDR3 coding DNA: TGTGCCAGCAGTCGGGACGGGGACAATGAGCAGTTCTTC. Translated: CASSRDGDNEQFF.

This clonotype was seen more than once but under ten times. CDR3 DNA: TGTGCCAGCAGTGGACGGCTAGCGGGAGGGGGTAACGGGGAGCTGTTTTTT. Its protein product is CASSGRLAGGGNGELFF. V is TRBV27 and J is TRBJ2-2, with TRBD2 identical over 12 bases. The V gene end was trimmed by 5 bases and the J gene end by 7 bases; junction bases not matched to a gene: 11. The germline CDR1 and CDR2 sequences are MNHEY and SMNVEV (reference sequence). This CDR3 is built from 17 residues.

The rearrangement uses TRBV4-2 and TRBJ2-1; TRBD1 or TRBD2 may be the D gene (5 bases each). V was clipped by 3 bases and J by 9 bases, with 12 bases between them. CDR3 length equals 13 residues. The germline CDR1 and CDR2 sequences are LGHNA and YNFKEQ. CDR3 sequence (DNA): TGTGCCAGCAGCCAGATGGGGGTAGGTGAGCAGTTCTTC. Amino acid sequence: CASSQMGVGEQFF.

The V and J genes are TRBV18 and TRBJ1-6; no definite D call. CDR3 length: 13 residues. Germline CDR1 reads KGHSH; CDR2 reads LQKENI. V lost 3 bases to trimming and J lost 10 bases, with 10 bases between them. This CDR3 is CASSPREVSPLHF. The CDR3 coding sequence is TGTGCCAGCTCACCCCGCGAGGTATCACCCCTCCACTTT.

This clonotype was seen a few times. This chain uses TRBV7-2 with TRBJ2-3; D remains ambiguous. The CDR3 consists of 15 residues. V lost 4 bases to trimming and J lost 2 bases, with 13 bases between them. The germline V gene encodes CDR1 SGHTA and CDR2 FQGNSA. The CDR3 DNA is TGTGCCAGCAGCTCTGTCCGCGACATCACAGATACGCAGTATTTT. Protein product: CASSSVRDITDTQYF.